The 19 T cell receptor beta chains given below trace back to one sample, sequenced in a study of T cells after yellow fever vaccination. TCRdb re-called the 5' RACE reads with MiXCR, one entry per CDR3 protein. The sample records about 45,000 distinct CDR3 sequences, roughly 7.1% being singletons. Sequenced here: CD8+ T cells not binding an NS4B(214-222) dextramer, sorted from PBMCs, sampled 45 days after the yellow fever booster vaccination. All receptors derive from a man younger than 45 who received the YFV17D yellow fever vaccine.

This clonotype occurred many times. The chain carries TRBV25-1 and TRBJ2-7, with 10 bases identical to TRBD2. The germline V gene encodes CDR1 MGHDK and CDR2 SYGVNS. The junction had 5 bases not matched to a gene; V was cut back by 3 bases and J by 0 bases. This CDR3 spans 16 amino acids. The CDR3 sequence: CASSEGGLASSYEQYF. In nucleotides, the CDR3 is TGTGCCAGCAGTGAGGGGGGACTAGCGTCCTCCTACGAGCAGTACTTC.

This clonotype was counted at least ten times. The rearrangement links TRBV20-1 to TRBJ1-2, with 7 bases identical to TRBD1. The V gene's germline CDR1 is DFQATT and CDR2 SNEGSKA (reference sequence). The CDR3 has 13 residues. The junction had 6 bases not matched to a gene; V was cut back by 6 bases and J by 2 bases. CDR3 in amino acids: CSATGTANYGYTF. CDR3 DNA sequence: TGCAGTGCGACCGGGACAGCCAACTATGGCTACACCTTC.

The table lists this clonotype with many counts. The V call is TRBV7-2, the J call TRBJ2-7; 11 positions agree with TRBD2. V lost 6 bases to trimming and J lost 3 bases; unmatched junction nucleotides: 10. From germline, CDR1 is SGHTA and CDR2 FQGNSA. This CDR3 is built from 16 residues. CDR3 sequence (DNA): TGTGCCAGCAGTTACCTGACTAGCGGGAAAGACTACGAGCAGTACTTC. Translated, it gives CASSYLTSGKDYEQYF.

This clonotype has a count of ten or more. The chain is built from TRBV7-6 and TRBJ2-2; 12 positions match TRBD2. V gave up 1 base and J gave up 6 bases; unmatched junction bases: 0. This CDR3 comprises 15 residues. Germline V lookup: CDR1 SGHVS, CDR2 FNYEAQ. The CDR3 sequence is CASSLGLAGAGELFF. Written as DNA, the CDR3 is TGTGCCAGCAGCTTAGGACTAGCGGGAGCCGGGGAGCTGTTTTTT. Full variable domain (rest looked up from reference TRBV7-6 and TRBJ2-2): GAGVSQSPRYKVTKRGQDVALRCDPISGHVSLYWYRQALGQGPEFLTYFNYEAQQDKSGLPNDRFSAERPEGSISTLTIQRTEQRDSAMYRCASSLGLAGAGELFFGEGSRLTVL.

In its sample, this clonotype was seen many times. V usage is TRBV10-2 and J usage is TRBJ2-1; D gene uncertain. CDR1 is WSHSY, CDR2 SAAADI, per germline. V was shortened by 3 bases and J by 0 bases, with 12 bases between the two germline ends. The CDR3 is 16 amino acids. CDR3 protein: CASSDEVLVSYNEQFF. The CDR3 DNA reads as TGCGCCAGCAGTGATGAAGTCCTGGTCTCCTACAATGAGCAGTTCTTC.

This clonotype was seen repeatedly, ten times or more. The genes are TRBV27 and TRBJ2-7, with D perhaps matching TRBD2 (5 bases). The germline V gene has CDR1 MNHEY and CDR2 SMNVEV (reference sequence). This CDR3 has 14 residues. Trimming cost V 5 bases and J 3 bases, with 14 bases left between them. The CDR3 protein is CASSPAGLYYEQYF. The CDR3 coding sequence is TGTGCCAGCAGTCCCGCCGGACTCTACTACGAGCAGTACTTC.

Many counts were recorded for this clonotype. The V and J genes are TRBV4-3 and TRBJ2-1; 12 nucleotides line up with TRBD1. Germline V gives CDR1 LGHNA, CDR2 YSLEER. With 1 base clipped from V and 9 bases from J, the junction kept 4 bases outside the gene matches. The CDR3 extends over 15 amino acids. The CDR3 nucleotides are TGCGCCAGCAGCCAAGCCGGGACAGGGGGCACTGAGCAGTTCTTC. Its translation: CASSQAGTGGTEQFF.

The chain is built from TRBV30 and TRBJ2-1; TRBD2 matches at 10 bases. The V gene end was trimmed by 3 bases and the J gene end by 8 bases; junction bases not matched to a gene: 13. This CDR3 is built from 16 residues. Germline values: CDR1 GTSNPN, CDR2 SVGIG (reference sequence). The CDR3: CAWSVLPSGSVDEQFF. DNA of the CDR3: TGTGCCTGGAGCGTCCTCCCTAGCGGGAGTGTCGATGAGCAGTTCTTC.

This clonotype was seen ten or more times. The chain recombines TRBV12-3 or TRBV12-4 with TRBJ2-3; D unresolved. The CDR3 length is 12 residues. V was shortened by 8 bases and J by 4 bases, with 10 bases between the two germline ends. Here the CDR3 DNA reads TGTGCCAGCTACGAGTCTCCAGATACGCAGTATTTT. Its protein is CASYESPDTQYF.

This clonotype occurred many times. The CDR3 DNA reads as TGTGCCAGCAGACTAGCGGGAGGGCCCGGGGAGCTGTTTTTT. Translated, it gives CASRLAGGPGELFF. This chain links TRBV27 with TRBJ2-2; 13 bases fit TRBD2. Trimming cost V 6 bases and J 6 bases; bases outside gene matches: 1. This CDR3 has 14 amino acids. CDR1 is MNHEY and CDR2 is SMNVEV in the germline V gene (reference sequence).

This clonotype was counted between two and nine times. The rearrangement links TRBV7-2 to TRBJ2-3; D tentatively fits TRBD1 or TRBD2 (5 bases each). V lost 4 bases to trimming and J lost 4 bases, with 15 bases between them. Germline assignment: CDR1 SGHTA and CDR2 FQGNSA. This CDR3 is 15 amino acids long. The CDR3 protein is CASSYEGPTADTQYF. The CDR3 DNA follows: TGTGCCAGCAGCTATGAGGGGCCTACGGCAGATACGCAGTATTTT.

At least ten counts were recorded for this clonotype. The rearrangement links TRBV13 to TRBJ2-5, with 7 bases aligning to TRBD2. J lost 5 bases, V lost 4 bases, and 13 bases had no gene match. Germline V gene lookup returns CDR1 PRHDT and CDR2 FYEKMQ (reference sequence). This CDR3 is 16 amino acids long. CDR3 DNA: TGTGCCAGCAGCTCCCGGGGGGTGTCAGCGTGGGAGACCCAGTACTTC. Protein product: CASSSRGVSAWETQYF. Based on the CDR3 plus reference TRBV13 and TRBJ2-5, the full variable domain is AAGVIQSPRHLIKEKRETATLKCYPIPRHDTVYWYQQGPGQDPQFLISFYEKMQSDKGSIPDRFSAQQFSDYHSELNMSSLELGDSALYFCASSSRGVSAWETQYFGPGTRLLVL.

This clonotype was picked up many times. The chain has TRBV5-4 and TRBJ2-7; no firm D call. V lost 4 bases to trimming and J lost 3 bases, with 11 bases between them. This CDR3 contains 13 residues. From germline, CDR1 is SGHNT and CDR2 YYREEE (reference sequence). The CDR3 is CASSLDEGYEQYF. The CDR3 DNA is TGTGCCAGCAGCCTGGACGAAGGCTACGAGCAGTACTTC. The full variable domain, completed using reference TRBV5-4 and TRBJ2-7, is ETGVTQSPTHLIKTRGQQVTLRCSSQSGHNTVSWYQQALGQGPQFIFQYYREEENGRGNFPPRFSGLQFPNYSSELNVNALELDDSALYLCASSLDEGYEQYFGPGTRLTVT.

This clonotype was picked up a small number of times. V and J are TRBV1 and TRBJ2-5; the D call of TRBD2 is as the table states it, not checked on the DNA. TRBV1 is deemed a pseudogene. The CDR3 runs to 17 residues. The CDR3 loop reads CTSSQVTTSEYQETQYF. CDR3 nucleotides: TGCACCAGCAGCCAAGTTACGACTAGCGAGTACCAAGAGACCCAGTACTTC.

Many counts were recorded for this clonotype. V and J are TRBV14 and TRBJ2-1; 9 nucleotides agree with TRBD2. Germline V gene data show CDR1 as SGHDN and CDR2 as FVKESK. V was clipped by 5 bases and J by 3 bases; unmatched bases: 11. The CDR3 consists of 17 residues. The CDR3 region has the DNA TGTGCCAGCAGCACCGGTATAGCGGGAGTGCTCTACAATGAGCAGTTCTTC. This codes for CASSTGIAGVLYNEQFF.

The sample holds many counts of this clonotype. The CDR3 sequence is CASSRGPGTANYGYTF. The CDR3 nucleotides read TGTGCCAGCAGCAGGGGTCCCGGGACAGCTAACTATGGCTACACCTTC. The chain is built from TRBV28 and TRBJ1-2; TRBD1 matches at 7 bases. Trimming removed 6 bases from V and 0 bases from J; junction bases left unmatched: 10. Germline CDR1 is MDHEN and CDR2 is SYDVKM. The CDR3 extends over 16 amino acids.

This clonotype was counted ten times or more. V is TRBV7-6 and J is TRBJ2-1; 9 bases match TRBD1. The J segment lost 5 bases and the V segment lost 7 bases, leaving 6 bases of the junction unmatched. Looked up from germline, CDR1 is SGHVS and CDR2 is FNYEAQ. The CDR3 consists of 14 residues. The CDR3 loop is CASTPGTGNNEQFF. DNA for the CDR3: TGTGCCAGCACCCCCGGGACAGGGAACAATGAGCAGTTCTTC.

This clonotype was counted at least ten times. V gene TRBV27 combines with J gene TRBJ1-4, with D possibly matching TRBD1 (6 bases). Germline lookup yields CDR1 MNHEY and CDR2 SMNVEV (reference sequence). There are 18 residues in the CDR3. Trimming pared 7 bases from V and 8 bases from J, leaving 29 bases between. DNA for the CDR3: TGTGCCAGCAACGGGACACCGATGGCGGCGAACCGAATAGAAAAACTGTTTTTT. It encodes CASNGTPMAANRIEKLFF.

This clonotype occurred many times. The chain recombines TRBV5-6 with TRBJ2-7; 8 positions agree with TRBD1. In germline, CDR1 is SGHDT, CDR2 YYEEEE. V was pared by 3 bases and J by 5 bases, with 13 bases of the junction left unmatched. This CDR3 spans 16 amino acids. For the CDR3, the DNA is TGTGCCAGCAGCTCAAACCTGGGACAGGTCGTGGACGAGCAGTACTTC. The encoded protein is CASSSNLGQVVDEQYF.